This entry concerns a single TCR beta chain. Its specificity is unknown. CDR1 is SGHDT, CDR2 YYEEEE, per germline. This CDR3 is 17 amino acids long. Trimming shortened V by 0 bases and J by 2 bases, and 15 bases separated the two germline ends. The data belong to a study of cytomegalovirus exposure and HLA in healthy donors. Study conclusions and caveats: About 90% or about 30% of the time was how often most TCR beta V segments were productive, according to an earlier analysis. The classifier reportedly diagnosed cytomegalovirus status with high specificity and sensitivity. While the bulk of TCR sequences proved rare, some public TCRs turned up in many donors. The listing of roughly 160 TCR beta chains classed them as cytomegalovirus-associated.

This PCR relied on a set of 60 Vbeta primers and 13 Jbeta primers. Libraries were prepared by immunoSEQ multiplex PCR; TCRdb keeps only in-frame clonotypes and omits some of them. The table shows 100,000 to 150,000 clones, with 70% to 85% occurring only once. The V gene is TRBV5-6, the J gene TRBJ1-3, with D perhaps TRBD1 (5 bases). Sequenced: PBMCs. The clonotype was recovered from a male donor in good health and CMV-seropositive. As DNA, the CDR3 is TGTGCCAGCAGCTTGGTCCGGCTGCGGGGGACTGGAAACACCATATATTTT. The encoded protein is CASSLVRLRGTGNTIYF.